Detailed here is one T cell receptor (beta chain). The antigen this receptor binds is unknown. No much larger clone is present one base from it, and per-base qualities are unavailable. Donors formed part of the validation cohort, which comprised about 130 subjects and was distinct from the first cohort of over 500 subjects. This sample was included in a study of cytomegalovirus exposure and HLA in healthy donors (dated by TCRdb to between 2016 and 2019). Regarding the study in general: A later analysis indicated that the 120 or so validation repertoires were generated on the platform also employed for the approximately 700 repertoires of the first cohort. The study aimed to test whether signatures of past pathogen exposure could be identified by cataloging public T cell receptors. Besides the first cohort of 550 to 750 subjects, a separate validation cohort made up of over a hundred different subjects was used. To predict cytomegalovirus infection status, the study brought together high-throughput TCR immunosequencing, statistical association of individual TCRs with disease status, and machine learning.

Library method: the immunoSEQ multiplex PCR assay. On the authors' methods: A statistical classification framework was developed to diagnose cytomegalovirus status using the catalog of TCR beta chain sequences. TCRdb re-hosts the immuneACCESS table, in-frame sequences only. Its copies lack some clones; in the studies checked, an unresolved V gene accounts for under half of them, and the cause for the rest is not known. The DNA was the basis for D and trimming; V, J and clone size are from that table. This sample lists 130,000 or so clones; approximately 92% were detected once. Of the sample, around 9% falls within the top ten clones. Study-wide findings and limitations: A later analysis lacked HLA typing for the validation cohort, so it scored co-occurrence in that cohort across all 120 repertoires. The authors suggested that the approach could potentially be generalized to other disease states and immunological phenotypes. In both the original and validation cohorts, the classifier was reported to diagnose cytomegalovirus status with high specificity and sensitivity. Three of the identified cytomegalovirus-associated TCR beta chains were confirmed in vitro to be specific for cytomegalovirus antigens. In a later analysis, TCRs clustered in the first cohort were found to also tend to co-occur in the approximately 120 validation repertoires, with around 94% of cluster scores above 0. Across donors, most TCR sequences were observed very rarely, whereas some public TCRs were present in many individuals. The study listed 150 to 200 TCR beta chains as associated with cytomegalovirus.

The sample taken for sequencing was PBMCs. This TCR was sampled from a young woman in good health and CMV-seropositive.

At the DNA level, the sequence is TGTGCCAGCAGCTCCTCGAATTACGCAGGGCGAGCACCCCTCCACTTT. Its protein is CASSSSNYAGRAPLHF. The rearranged chain carries TRBV27 and TRBJ1-6; matching of 5 bases hints at TRBD1 as the D gene. Looking up the germline V gene (reference sequence) yields CDR1 MNHEY and CDR2 SMNVEV. CDR3 length: 16 amino acids, cysteine to phenylalanine. Only CDR3 DNA remains: 48 bases, in frame from the first base. V sheds 6 bases and J sheds 11 bases, leaving 23 bases between their ends.